The 32 T cell receptor beta chains listed next were all sequenced from one sample in a study of T cell responses to AZD1222 COVID-19 vaccine. Only in-frame clones appear in the TCRdb table, and some are missing; sequencing was by immunoSEQ multiplex PCR. The table includes around 140,000 clones, about 90% detected once. The source was peripheral blood, collected on day 0 of AZD1222 vaccination. All receptors come from an adult in good health.

The DNA for the CDR3 is TGCAGCGTCCGGACAGGGAATCAGCCCCAGCATTTT. Residues: CSVRTGNQPQHF. This chain uses TRBV29-1 with TRBJ1-5; 8 bases agree with TRBD1. Trimming at V came to 6 bases and at J to 4 bases, leaving 2 bases not matched to a gene. The CDR3 length is 12 residues. Germline V CDR1 and CDR2: SQVTM, ANQGSEA.

This chain joins TRBV3-1 (or the pseudogene TRBV3-2) and TRBJ2-5; the match to TRBD2 covers 9 bases. Trimming cost V 4 bases and J 5 bases; bases outside gene matches: 8. The CDR3 runs to 15 residues. Germline values: CDR1 LGHDT, CDR2 YNNKEL (reference sequence). CDR3 nucleotides: TGTGCCAGCAGCCTTAACGCGGGAGGGGGGGAGACCCAGTACTTC. Translated, it gives CASSLNAGGGETQYF.

The V gene is TRBV29-1, the J gene TRBJ2-6, with a tentative D call TRBD2 (5 bases). Germline CDR1 and CDR2: SQVTM and ANQGSEA. The CDR3 sequence is 15 residues long. V lost 4 bases, J lost 0 bases, and 10 bases lay in between. The CDR3 protein is CSVVVGDSGANVLTF. The CDR3 coding sequence is TGCAGCGTTGTAGTGGGAGACTCTGGGGCCAACGTCCTGACTTTC.

The gene calls are TRBV11-2 and TRBJ2-5; TRBD1 matches 7 bases. Germline values: CDR1 SGHAT, CDR2 FQNNGV. This CDR3 contains 15 residues. V was clipped by 4 bases and J by 5 bases; unmatched bases: 10. The CDR3 loop reads CASSSRQGVRETQYF. In nucleotides, the CDR3 is TGTGCCAGCAGCTCCCGACAGGGAGTCCGGGAGACCCAGTACTTC.

CDR3 protein: CASSADRGVYGYTF. For the CDR3, the DNA is TGTGCCAGCAGCGCGGACAGGGGAGTTTATGGCTACACCTTC. This chain links TRBV7-9 with TRBJ1-2; 9 bases agree with TRBD1. CDR1 is SEHNR and CDR2 is FQNEAQ in the germline V gene (reference sequence). With V trimmed by 5 bases and J by 5 bases, 6 bases remained unmatched. This CDR3 is built from 14 residues.

This chain joins TRBV7-2 and TRBJ2-7; 7 bases map to TRBD1. The CDR3 is made up of 15 amino acids. V trimming: 1 base; J trimming: 0 bases; junction bases outside the gene matches: 3. The germline V gene has CDR1 SGHTA and CDR2 FQGNSA. The CDR3 coding sequence is TGTGCCAGCAGCTTAGTGGGACAGAACTCCTACGAGCAGTACTTC. Amino acids: CASSLVGQNSYEQYF.

The chain links TRBV18 to TRBJ2-7; D call uncertain. Looked up from germline, CDR1 is KGHSH and CDR2 is LQKENI. This CDR3 spans 13 amino acids. V was cut by 4 bases and J by 2 bases, with 9 bases left in between. In DNA, the CDR3 is TGTGCCAGCTCACTGTCAGGCGCCTACGAGCAGTACTTC. Its translation: CASSLSGAYEQYF.

The chain has TRBV6-5 and TRBJ1-3; a weak D match, TRBD1 (6 bases). V was cut by 6 bases and J by 9 bases, with 18 bases left in between. There are 14 residues in the CDR3. Germline V gives CDR1 MNHEY, CDR2 SVGAGI. CDR3 nucleotide sequence: TGTGCCAGCAGATTACAGGGCCCCGGAGGCACCATATATTTT. Protein sequence: CASRLQGPGGTIYF.

Comment on this clone: The CDR3 end shows no conserved phenylalanine or tryptophan, and so a read error is likely. The limits of the CDR3 on the DNA are not certain, so only TCRdb's listed CDR3 is given. This chain joins TRBV27 and TRBJ2-7. The CDR3 is made up of 10 amino acids, end residues included. Germline V lookup: CDR1 MNHEY, CDR2 SMNVEV (reference sequence). CDR3 sequence reads: CARSYPIPGL.

This clone was recorded a few times. The CDR3 DNA reads as TGTGCCAGCACCCCTAAGAGAGGGATCGAGCAGTACTTC. Translation: CASTPKRGIEQYF. This chain joins TRBV7-2 and TRBJ2-7; tentative D call: TRBD2 (5 bases). V was pared by 7 bases and J by 6 bases, with 16 bases between. The CDR3 consists of 13 residues. The V gene's germline CDR1 is SGHTA and CDR2 FQGNSA.

J is TRBJ1-1 and V is TRBV19; D unresolved. The V end was cut by 3 bases, the J end by 10 bases, with 12 bases between. The CDR3 totals 12 residues. CDR1 is LNHDA, CDR2 SQIVND, per germline (reference sequence). The CDR3 coding sequence is TGTGCCAGTAGTATGACGCTAAACCGAGCTTTCTTT. This gives the protein CASSMTLNRAFF.

Only one count was recorded for this clone. The V and J genes are TRBV27 and TRBJ1-5; TRBD1 aligns across 10 bases. Germline V gives CDR1 MNHEY, CDR2 SMNVEV (reference sequence). V lost 6 bases and J lost 0; bases outside the gene matches: 8. The CDR3 runs 17 residues. The CDR3 nucleotides are TGTGCCAGCAGCCGGGACAGGGGACATTATAGCAATCAGCCCCAGCATTTT. Its translation is CASSRDRGHYSNQPQHF.

This chain joins TRBV30 and TRBJ2-7; tentatively, D is TRBD1 (6 bases). The CDR3 length is 14 residues. V lost 3 bases and J lost 3, with 15 bases in between. Germline V lookup: CDR1 GTSNPN, CDR2 SVGIG (reference sequence). In DNA, the CDR3 is TGTGCCTGGAGGGGGGCCACGGGAAGCTACGAGCAGTACTTC. This encodes CAWRGATGSYEQYF.

This clone was seen more than once but under ten times. The V gene is TRBV27, the J gene TRBJ1-5; 7 bases map to TRBD1. This CDR3 is built from 14 residues. Germline trimming cut 3 bases from V and 7 bases from J; bases unmatched to any gene: 6. The germline CDR1 and CDR2 sequences are MNHEY and SMNVEV (reference sequence). This CDR3 reads CASSLTGRLQPQHF. CDR3 bases: TGTGCCAGCAGTTTGACAGGGCGCCTACAGCCCCAGCATTTT.

The chain couples TRBV5-8 to TRBJ2-1; D perhaps matches TRBD2 (5 bases). Germline values: CDR1 SGHTS, CDR2 YDEGEE. The CDR3 is 15 amino acids. The germline V and J ends were trimmed by 2 bases and 0 bases, with 9 bases remaining between them. CDR3 nucleotide sequence: TGTGCCAGCAGCTTAGGACTCCTCTCCTACAATGAGCAGTTCTTC. Translating it yields CASSLGLLSYNEQFF.

The V gene is TRBV5-1, the J gene TRBJ1-2; 8 positions match TRBD1. The CDR3 covers 15 residues. V lost 0 bases to trimming and J lost 2 bases; unmatched junction nucleotides: 3. Germline assignment: CDR1 SGHRS and CDR2 YFSETQ. The chain's CDR3 is CASSLAGGVNYGYTF. Here the CDR3 DNA reads TGCGCCAGCAGCTTGGCAGGGGGCGTGAACTATGGCTACACCTTC.

The V call is TRBV14, the J call TRBJ1-4, with D unclear. Germline values: CDR1 SGHDN, CDR2 FVKESK. The CDR3 is 13 residues long. Trimming pared 4 bases from V and 0 bases from J, leaving 3 bases between. The CDR3, as DNA: TGTGCCAGCAGCCCGGCAACTAATGAAAAACTGTTTTTT. Its translation is CASSPATNEKLFF.

The J gene is TRBJ2-5, the V gene TRBV6-5, with no clear D. This CDR3 has 14 residues. The V end was cut by 0 bases, the J end by 4 bases, with 9 bases between. Germline V gene lookup returns CDR1 MNHEY and CDR2 SVGAGI. CDR3 amino acids: CASSYSPGRETQYF. DNA for the CDR3: TGTGCCAGCAGTTACTCGCCGGGTCGAGAGACCCAGTACTTC.

The rearrangement links TRBV28 to TRBJ1-1, with D unclear. CDR3 length: 16 amino acids. CDR1 MDHEN and CDR2 SYDVKM come from the germline V gene. V dropped 5 bases and J dropped 5 bases, with 21 bases sitting between them. The CDR3 region is CASSPQLRARGTEAFF. The CDR3 region has the DNA TGTGCCAGCAGTCCTCAACTCCGGGCCCGAGGGACTGAAGCTTTCTTT.

The chain couples TRBV4-2 to TRBJ2-1, with 8 bases matching TRBD2. The CDR3 is made up of 14 amino acids. CDR1 and CDR2 (germline): LGHNA, YNFKEQ. V lost 1 base and J lost 7; bases outside the gene matches: 3. The CDR3: CASSQVPSGNEQFF. CDR3 DNA: TGTGCCAGCAGCCAAGTACCTAGCGGGAATGAGCAGTTCTTC.

The chain carries TRBV7-2 and TRBJ2-7; tentatively, D is TRBD2 (5 bases). This CDR3 comprises 14 residues. With 5 bases removed from V and 2 bases from J, the gap between germline ends came to 13 bases. Germline-derived CDR1 and CDR2 are SGHTA and FQGNSA. The CDR3 DNA reads as TGTGCCAGCAGCCCTGGACGTAGCGCCTACGAGCAGTACTTC. This codes for CASSPGRSAYEQYF.

The genes are TRBV7-2 and TRBJ2-2; TRBD2 agrees at 9 bases. Trimming at V came to 6 bases and at J to 7 bases, leaving 9 bases not matched to a gene. Germline CDR1 SGHTA, CDR2 FQGNSA. The CDR3 sequence is 15 residues long. The CDR3 reads CASSPGLAGIGELFF. As DNA, the CDR3 is TGTGCCAGCAGTCCTGGTCTAGCGGGAATCGGGGAGCTGTTTTTT.

This rearrangement joins TRBV3-1 (or the pseudogene TRBV3-2) to TRBJ2-7; D may be TRBD1 (6 bases). This CDR3 is built from 15 residues. The germline CDR1 and CDR2 sequences are LGHDT and YNNKEL (reference sequence). The V gene lost 4 bases and the J gene lost 4 bases, with 17 bases spanning the gap. CDR3 DNA sequence: TGTGCCAGCAGCCCCCCTATGGGAGACAGGTACGAGCAGTACTTC. Residues: CASSPPMGDRYEQYF.

The CDR3 DNA follows: TGCGCCAGCAGCCCTTGGACAGGGAAAACAGATACGCAGTATTTT. Encoded protein: CASSPWTGKTDTQYF. The V gene is TRBV4-1, the J gene TRBJ2-3; TRBD1 aligns across 8 bases. J lost 3 bases, V lost 4 bases, and 6 bases had no gene match. CDR3 length: 15 residues. Germline values: CDR1 MGHRA, CDR2 YSYEKL.

The gene calls are TRBV28 and TRBJ2-7, with D possibly being TRBD1 or TRBD2 (5 bases each). Germline values: CDR1 MDHEN, CDR2 SYDVKM. The CDR3 runs to 14 residues. Trimming removed 5 bases at V and 4 bases at J, with 15 bases between. The DNA of the CDR3 is TGTGCCAGCAGTCGGGACGCTGCGGGTTACGAGCAGTACTTC. Residues: CASSRDAAGYEQYF. The full variable domain, its missing parts supplied by reference TRBV28 and TRBJ2-7, is DVKVTQSSRYLVKRTGEKVFLECVQDMDHENMFWYRQDPGLGLRLIYFSYDVKMKEKGDIPEGYSVSREKKERFSLILESASTNQTSMYLCASSRDAAGYEQYFGPGTRLTVT.

This chain uses TRBV7-2 with TRBJ1-2, with D unclear. Trimming cost V 0 bases and J 8 bases, with 4 bases left between them. Germline loops: CDR1 SGHTA, CDR2 FQGNSA. The length of the CDR3 is 11 residues. The CDR3 DNA reads as TGTGCCAGCAGCTTAGCTTTCGGCTACACCTTC. This sequence encodes CASSLAFGYTF.

The V gene is TRBV7-2, the J gene TRBJ1-2; tentative D call: TRBD1 (5 bases). V was pared by 2 bases and J by 4 bases, with 11 bases between. The CDR3 runs 14 residues. Germline V CDR1 and CDR2: SGHTA, FQGNSA. CDR3 DNA sequence: TGTGCCAGCAGCTTAATGGGGCACCCCTATGGCTACACCTTC. This translates into CASSLMGHPYGYTF.

This chain uses TRBV7-2 with TRBJ2-7, with 9 positions matching TRBD2. The V and J ends lost 5 bases and 5 bases, in that order; junction bases with no gene match: 10. Germline CDR1 and CDR2: SGHTA and FQGNSA. The CDR3 extends over 15 amino acids. The CDR3 sequence is CASSGGGRAPDEQYF. Written as DNA, the CDR3 is TGTGCCAGCAGCGGGGGCGGGAGGGCACCGGACGAGCAGTACTTC.

The J gene is TRBJ2-7, the V gene TRBV5-1, with D tentatively TRBD1 (6 bases). The CDR3 runs to 14 residues. Germline CDR1 is SGHRS and CDR2 is YFSETQ. V shed 4 bases and J shed 7 bases, with 18 bases lying between them. CDR3 sequence reads: CASSGGTGLGEQYF. The CDR3 DNA reads as TGCGCCAGCAGCGGGGGTACAGGGTTGGGAGAGCAGTACTTC.

V and J are TRBV28 and TRBJ2-3; 12 nucleotides align to TRBD2. The germline gives CDR1 MDHEN, CDR2 SYDVKM. The CDR3 length is 16 residues. The V segment lost 3 bases and the J segment 2 bases; nucleotides outside the gene matches: 3. CDR3: CASSFRTSGDTDTQYF. CDR3 DNA sequence: TGTGCCAGCAGTTTTAGGACTAGCGGGGACACAGATACGCAGTATTTT.

V and J are TRBV18 and TRBJ1-5, with 10 bases fitting TRBD1. The CDR3 is made up of 16 amino acids. V dropped 3 bases and J dropped 6; count of bases not matched to a gene: 8. Germline values: CDR1 KGHSH, CDR2 LQKENI. DNA of the CDR3: TGTGCCAGCTCACCGACAGGGGGCGCGGGGAGTCAGCCCCAGCATTTT. This codes for CASSPTGGAGSQPQHF.

This rearrangement joins TRBV6-5 to TRBJ2-5; D is unclear. Germline V CDR1 and CDR2: MNHEY, SVGAGI. Trimming left V 6 bases short and J 5 bases short, with 7 bases between. The CDR3 covers 11 residues. The CDR3 region has the DNA TGTGCCAGCAGGGTGCTGGAGACCCAGTACTTC. As protein: CASRVLETQYF.